One and the same sample provided the 10 T cell receptor beta chains below, sequenced in a study of T cells in Graves' hyperthyroidism and ophthalmopathy. Amplified regions were TCR beta CDR3 sequences from RNA transcripts. Researchers ran a first-round RT-PCR on the TCR CDR3 using the HTBI primer set. TCRdb reprocessed the multiplex PCR reads via MiXCR and lists one record per CDR3 protein. The profile shows roughly 510,000 distinct CDR3 sequences, roughly 20% of them singletons. The source material was blood. The receptor set was obtained from a man in his late teens or twenties with Graves' hyperthyroidism.

This chain uses TRBV12-3 or TRBV12-4 with TRBJ2-6; D might be TRBD2 (6 bases). There are 17 residues in the CDR3. V was shortened by 6 bases and J by 0 bases, with 15 bases between the two germline ends. As DNA, the CDR3 is TGTGCCAGCAGCCACCGACGGGGGAGCTCTGGGGCCAACGTCCTGACTTTC. This codes for CASSHRRGSSGANVLTF.

This clonotype was observed many times. In nucleotides, the CDR3 is TGTGCCAGCAGTTCTGGGTGGACAGCCTCCTACGAGCAGTACTTC. This translates into CASSSGWTASYEQYF. The genes are TRBV28 and TRBJ2-7, with a tentative D call TRBD1 (6 bases). Germline assignment: CDR1 MDHEN and CDR2 SYDVKM. The V and J ends lost 4 bases and 0 bases respectively, with 13 bases between them. There are 15 residues in the CDR3. The variable domain in full, completed from reference TRBV28 and TRBJ2-7, reads DVKVTQSSRYLVKRTGEKVFLECVQDMDHENMFWYRQDPGLGLRLIYFSYDVKMKEKGDIPEGYSVSREKKERFSLILESASTNQTSMYLCASSSGWTASYEQYFGPGTRLTVT.

This clonotype was seen a single time. One end of the junction does not line up with germline, which may come from a read error. The chain's CDR3 is CASSEPGLPKTGELFF. The CDR3 nucleotides read TGTGCCAGCAGTGAGCCGGGACTGCCGAAAACCGGGGAGCTGTTTTTT. The V and J genes are TRBV6-4 and TRBJ2-2; possible D gene TRBD2, 6 bases. Looked up from germline, CDR1 is MRHNA and CDR2 is SNTAGT. The CDR3 is 16 residues long.

In its sample, this clonotype was seen many times. V usage is TRBV6-1 and J usage is TRBJ1-4, with 7 bases that match TRBD1. From germline, CDR1 is MNHNS and CDR2 SASEGT. The CDR3 runs to 14 residues. Trimming removed 6 bases from V and 8 bases from J; junction bases left unmatched: 9. The CDR3: CASSTGQVAEKLFF. DNA for the CDR3: TGTGCCAGCAGCACTGGACAGGTGGCCGAAAAACTGTTTTTT.

This clonotype has ten or more counts. This chain connects TRBV9 to TRBJ1-2, with D perhaps TRBD1 (5 bases). Germline V gene sequence: CDR1 SGDLS, CDR2 YYNGEE. V was shortened by 6 bases and J by 0 bases, with 15 bases between the two germline ends. CDR3 size: 15 residues. The CDR3 region has the DNA TGTGCCAGCACCGTGGGGAGGGGCGCTAACTATGGCTACACCTTC. It translates to CASTVGRGANYGYTF.

This clonotype was observed many times. The rearrangement joins TRBV2 to TRBJ2-5, with D possibly TRBD1 on 6 matching bases. Germline V gene data show CDR1 as SNHLY and CDR2 as FYNNEI. Trimming shortened V by 6 bases and J by 7 bases, and 21 bases separated the two germline ends. This CDR3 contains 15 residues. The CDR3 protein is CASRDRLSPIGTQYF. The DNA for the CDR3 is TGTGCCAGCAGGGACAGACTGTCCCCCATAGGGACCCAGTACTTC. Looking up the rest from reference TRBV2 and TRBJ2-5 gives the full variable domain: EPEVTQTPSHQVTQMGQEVILRCVPISNHLYFYWYRQILGQKVEFLVSFYNNEISEKSEIFDDQFSVERPDGSNFTLKIRSTKLEDSAMYFCASRDRLSPIGTQYFGPGTRLLVL.

This clonotype was found many times. This chain uses TRBV12-3 or TRBV12-4 with TRBJ1-1; D not certain. The V and J ends lost 4 bases and 0 bases respectively, with 15 bases between them. The CDR3 loop spans 16 amino acids. In nucleotides, the CDR3 is TGTGCCAGCAGTTCGACGGCAGCTCGCATGAACACTGAAGCTTTCTTT. This gives the protein CASSSTAARMNTEAFF.

There are a few counts of this clonotype. The rearrangement joins TRBV6-1 to TRBJ1-1, with no clear D. The germline V gene encodes CDR1 MNHNS and CDR2 SASEGT. The CDR3 runs to 11 residues. V lost 11 bases and J lost 3, with 10 bases in between. The CDR3 sequence is CAAEPYTEAFF. In DNA, the CDR3 is TGTGCCGCAGAACCTTACACTGAAGCTTTCTTT.

Only a few counts were recorded for this clonotype. This chain connects TRBV19 to TRBJ1-5; D unresolved. Germline CDR1 LNHDA, CDR2 SQIVND (reference sequence). CDR3 size: 15 residues. Trimming removed 2 bases from V and 0 bases from J, with 8 bases in between. CDR3 DNA sequence: TGTGCCAGTAGTATAAAGGCAATTAGCAATCAGCCCCAGCATTTT. Its translation is CASSIKAISNQPQHF.

The table lists this clonotype with many counts. V and J are TRBV27 and TRBJ2-7; 9 bases align to TRBD1. CDR1 is MNHEY and CDR2 is SMNVEV in the germline V gene (reference sequence). The CDR3 is 15 amino acids. The ends lost 5 bases at V and 4 bases at J; junction bases unmatched: 9. CDR3 in amino acids: CASSPWTGVTYEQYF. In nucleotides, the CDR3 is TGTGCCAGCAGTCCATGGACAGGGGTTACGTACGAGCAGTACTTC.